The 17 T cell receptor beta chains presented below share a single source sample, sequenced in a study of blood T cell repertoires in COVID-19. Profiling relied on immunoSEQ multiplex PCR, and the TCRdb table lists in-frame clones only, not all of them. The table records about 110,000 clones, 80% to 90% of them present only once. Specimen: peripheral blood. These receptors were taken from a human donor in a cohort sampled during active COVID-19.

This clone appeared a single time. The rearrangement joins TRBV21-1 to TRBJ2-7; the DNA was not compared with TRBD2, the D call given in the table. TRBV21-1 is classified as a pseudogene. This CDR3 region has 16 residues. The CDR3 DNA follows: TGTGCCAGCAGCAAAGGGAGTCTATCCCTCTCCTACGAGCAGTACTTC. Translation gives CASSKGSLSLSYEQYF.

V is TRBV2 and J is TRBJ2-3; D gene uncertain. Germline CDR1 SNHLY, CDR2 FYNNEI. The V and J ends lost 3 bases and 4 bases respectively, with 8 bases between them. This CDR3 spans 13 amino acids. CDR3 sequence: CASSEYQADTQYF. Here the CDR3 DNA reads TGTGCCAGCAGTGAGTATCAGGCAGATACGCAGTATTTT.

J is TRBJ1-1 and V is TRBV19, with 9 bases fitting TRBD1. Germline V CDR1 and CDR2: LNHDA, SQIVND (reference sequence). CDR3 length: 13 amino acids. V lost 5 bases, J lost 5 bases, and 3 bases stayed unmatched. The DNA of the CDR3 is TGTGCCAGTAGTTCGACAGGGGGAACTGAAGCTTTCTTT. Amino acid sequence: CASSSTGGTEAFF.

The gene calls are TRBV18 and TRBJ1-1; D not resolved. V lost 8 bases, J lost 6 bases, and 13 bases lay in between. Looked up from germline, CDR1 is KGHSH and CDR2 is LQKENI. The CDR3 is 12 residues long. CDR3 in amino acids: CASLRDHPEAFF. Here the CDR3 DNA reads TGTGCCAGCCTACGGGATCACCCTGAAGCTTTCTTT.

Remarks on this clone: Other nucleotide sequences in the sample specify the same CDR3. The chain combines TRBV2 with TRBJ2-2; 10 positions agree with TRBD1. The CDR3 is 14 amino acids. From germline, CDR1 is SNHLY and CDR2 FYNNEI. J lost 2 bases, V lost 6 bases, and 0 bases had no gene match. CDR3 nucleotides: TGTGCCAGCAGGACAGGGGGCAACACCGGGGAGCTGTTTTTT. This translates into CASRTGGNTGELFF.

This clone was seen a single time. The V gene is TRBV28, the J gene TRBJ1-2; 9 bases are shared with TRBD1. The CDR3 sequence is 16 residues long. V trimming: 6 bases; J trimming: 3 bases; junction bases outside the gene matches: 11. Germline assignment: CDR1 MDHEN and CDR2 SYDVKM. CDR3 protein: CASRTLRTGADYGYTF. CDR3 nucleotides: TGTGCCAGCAGGACACTACGGACAGGGGCGGACTATGGCTACACCTTC.

This rearrangement joins TRBV6-6 to TRBJ1-3; 8 nucleotides agree with TRBD1. The V gene end was trimmed by 5 bases and the J gene end by 0 bases; junction bases not matched to a gene: 9. CDR3 length equals 17 residues. Germline CDR1 is MNHNY and CDR2 is SVGAGI (reference sequence). CDR3 coding DNA: TGTGCCAGCAGTCCCAGGACAGGGAGCAACTCTGGAAACACCATATATTTT. Encoded protein: CASSPRTGSNSGNTIYF.

The chain carries TRBV11-2 and TRBJ1-1; possible D gene TRBD1, 5 bases. V was clipped by 1 base and J by 10 bases, with 16 bases between them. Germline CDR1 is SGHAT and CDR2 is FQNNGV. There are 14 residues in the CDR3. The CDR3 region has the DNA TGTGCCAGCAGCTTAGCGGTAACGACAGTTGGAGCTTTCTTT. Translated, it gives CASSLAVTTVGAFF. Looking up the rest from reference TRBV11-2 and TRBJ1-1 gives the full variable domain: EAGVAQSPRYKIIEKRQSVAFWCNPISGHATLYWYQQILGQGPKLLIQFQNNGVVDDSQLPKDRFSAERLKGVDSTLKIQPAKLEDSAVYLCASSLAVTTVGAFFGQGTRLTVV.

The gene calls are TRBV29-1 and TRBJ2-7; 9 bases are shared with TRBD2. Per the germline V gene, CDR1 is SQVTM and CDR2 is ANQGSEA. The CDR3 covers 15 residues. With 3 bases clipped from V and 6 bases from J, the junction kept 12 bases outside the gene matches. The CDR3 DNA reads as TGCAGCGTTGAGAGGGCAGGGCGGGAGGGCCGCGAGCAGTACTTC. This sequence encodes CSVERAGREGREQYF.

The chain links TRBV6-1 to TRBJ1-3; no definite D call. Looked up from germline, CDR1 is MNHNS and CDR2 is SASEGT. CDR3 length: 13 amino acids. V was clipped by 2 bases and J by 7 bases, with 9 bases between them. The CDR3 loop reads CASSERLENTIYF. The CDR3 region has the DNA TGTGCCAGCAGTGAAAGGTTGGAGAACACCATATATTTT.

This clone was seen only once. V gene TRBV28 combines with J gene TRBJ2-1; TRBD2 aligns across 11 bases. V gave up 1 base and J gave up 7 bases; unmatched junction bases: 3. This CDR3 is 15 amino acids long. Germline V gene data show CDR1 as MDHEN and CDR2 as SYDVKM. The chain's CDR3 is CASSLLAGGQNEQFF. The CDR3 DNA reads TGTGCCAGCAGTTTATTAGCGGGGGGGCAAAATGAGCAGTTCTTC.

J is TRBJ2-3 and V is TRBV3-1 (or the pseudogene TRBV3-2), with 14 bases fitting TRBD2. CDR3 size: 14 residues. Germline CDR1 and CDR2: LGHDT and YNNKEL (reference sequence). Trimming removed 4 bases from V and 11 bases from J; junction bases left unmatched: 5. The CDR3 DNA reads as TGTGCCAGCAGCCCGACTAGCGGGGGGGACGGGCAGTATTTT. As protein: CASSPTSGGDGQYF.

In its sample, this clone was seen a few times. The chain links TRBV18 to TRBJ1-5; D might be TRBD1 (6 bases). Between the trimmed V and J ends, which lost 4 bases and 3 bases, there was a span of 7 bases. Germline V CDR1 and CDR2: KGHSH, LQKENI. CDR3 length: 13 amino acids. The CDR3: CASSRQDNQPQHF. The CDR3 bases are TGTGCCAGCTCACGACAGGACAATCAGCCCCAGCATTTT.

This sequence joins TRBV19 and TRBJ2-5, with TRBD1 as a possible D gene (6 bases). With 3 bases removed from V and 4 bases from J, the gap between germline ends came to 12 bases. CDR1 and CDR2 from the germline V gene are LNHDA and SQIVND (reference sequence). The CDR3 runs 14 residues. In nucleotides, the CDR3 is TGTGCCAGTAGTATCACAGGGCCGCGAGAGACCCAGTACTTC. It is translated as CASSITGPRETQYF.

This chain uses TRBV11-2 with TRBJ2-1; TRBD1 matches 9 bases. CDR3 size: 13 residues. CDR1 is SGHAT and CDR2 is FQNNGV in the germline V gene. V lost 3 bases, J lost 8 bases, and 2 bases stayed unmatched. The CDR3 is CASSFGTGHEQFF. The CDR3 DNA reads as TGTGCCAGCAGCTTCGGGACAGGGCATGAGCAGTTCTTC.

The CDR3 DNA reads TGTGCCAGCACCCCGGGGGGGAAGGAGACCCAGTACTTC. It encodes CASTPGGKETQYF. The rearrangement uses TRBV28 and TRBJ2-5; 8 bases agree with TRBD2. Germline V gene data show CDR1 as MDHEN and CDR2 as SYDVKM. The CDR3 is 13 residues long. V lost 7 bases and J lost 5; bases outside the gene matches: 6.

The V gene is TRBV11-1, the J gene TRBJ2-5; TRBD2 agrees at 8 bases. The CDR3 totals 15 residues. J lost 1 base, V lost 3 bases, and 4 bases had no gene match. In germline, CDR1 is SGHAT, CDR2 FQDESV (reference sequence). CDR3 coding DNA: TGTGCCAGCAGCTTCTTTAGCGGGACCCAAGAGACCCAGTACTTC. It yields the protein CASSFFSGTQETQYF.